This TCR beta chain was retrieved from a study of T cells in Graves' hyperthyroidism and ophthalmopathy. The study's findings and limits: Most expanded thyroid clonotypes above 0.001 also appeared in blood.

This clonotype occurred many times. The target antigen is unknown. One end of the junction varies from germline; a read error may be responsible. From germline, CDR1 is SGHRS and CDR2 YFSETQ. This CDR3 region has 14 residues. RNA transcripts gave rise to amplified TCR beta CDR3 regions. First-round RT-PCR of the TCR CDR3 relied on the HTBI primer set. TCRdb reanalysed the multiplex PCR reads using MiXCR and keeps one entry per CDR3 protein. This sample has approximately 690,000 distinct CDR3 sequences, with around 15% found just once. V gene TRBV5-1 combines with J gene TRBJ2-2, with TRBD2 as a possible D gene (6 bases). The source is a woman between 50 and 59 years old with Graves' ophthalmopathy. The sequenced sample was blood. DNA for the CDR3: TGTGCCAGCAGCCCAGGGACGGGGGCCGGGGAGCTGTTTTTT. Translating it yields CASSPGTGAGELFF.